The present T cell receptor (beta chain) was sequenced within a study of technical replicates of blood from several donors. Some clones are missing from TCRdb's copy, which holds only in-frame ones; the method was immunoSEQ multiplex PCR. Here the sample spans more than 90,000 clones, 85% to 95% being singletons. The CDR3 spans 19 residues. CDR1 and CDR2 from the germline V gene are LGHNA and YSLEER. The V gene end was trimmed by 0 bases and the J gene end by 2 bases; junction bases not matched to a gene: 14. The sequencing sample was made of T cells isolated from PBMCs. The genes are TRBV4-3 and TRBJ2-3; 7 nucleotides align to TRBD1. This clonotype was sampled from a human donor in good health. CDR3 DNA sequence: TGCGCCAGCAGCCAAGATTTAAGCAACAGGGGAGTTTACACAGATACGCAGTATTTT. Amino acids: CASSQDLSNRGVYTDTQYF.